This T cell receptor (beta chain) is drawn from a study of blood T cell repertoires in COVID-19. Study-level information: The analysed material was cDNA or gDNA that came from T cells, B-cell-depleted T cells, or PBMCs.

The germline CDR1 and CDR2 sequences are MNHNS and SASEGT. The CDR3 runs to 16 residues. V was pared by 1 base and J by 3 bases, with 12 bases between. In the authors' methods: Nucleated cell number was recorded as an estimate derived from reference gene primer amplification. Using immunoSEQ multiplex PCR, the repertoire was profiled, and TCRdb retains in-frame clones only, with some absent. The V and J calls and the clone size are those of that table, but D and trimming were determined from the DNA. Of about 36,000 clones in the sample, approximately 78% were seen once. This TCR came from a human donor in a cohort sampled during active or convalescent COVID-19. The donor label of this sample is uncertain. The sample consisted of peripheral blood. The V and J genes are TRBV6-1 and TRBJ1-4, with D possibly being TRBD1 (5 bases). The CDR3 bases are TGTGCCAGCAGTGAAGGAAGGGGTCCTGCTAATGAAAAACTGTTTTTT. It translates to CASSEGRGPANEKLFF.